A selection of T cell receptor beta chains follows, all from one sample in a study of OX40 agonist ivuxolimab in advanced cancers. The table came from immunoSEQ multiplex PCR; TCRdb's copy has only in-frame clones and leaves some out. The table lists approximately 70,000 clones, 88% of them singletons. Source: CD4+ or CD8+ T cells sorted from blood, taken in a trial of the OX40 agonist ivuxolimab. Receptors were obtained from an adult with an advanced solid tumor such as melanoma, head and neck, liver or kidney cancer. Each CDR3 is given with its conserved first and last residue. Each record gives: CDR3 protein, CDR3 DNA, D gene, V gene, J gene, clone size. A D gene is named only where the DNA matches it firmly. Clone size appears in some rows only: once, few, many, or a class for an expanded clone.

CDR3: CSARDPRTQHF
DNA: TGCAGTGCTAGAGATCCCAGGACCCAGCATTTT
D: NA
V: TRBV20-1
J: TRBJ1-5
size: NA

CDR3: CASSGQYNSPLHF
DNA: TGTGCCAGCAGCGGACAGTATAATTCACCCCTCCACTTT
D: NA
V: TRBV7-2
J: TRBJ1-6
size: NA

CDR3: CASSLGTGGTGELFF
DNA: TGCGCCAGCAGCTTAGGGACTGGAGGCACCGGGGAGCTGTTTTTT
D: NA
V: TRBV5-1
J: TRBJ2-2
size: NA

CDR3: CASSPGQPTGELFF
DNA: TGTGCCAGCAGCCCGGGACAACCCACCGGGGAGCTGTTTTTT
D: NA
V: TRBV7-9
J: TRBJ2-2
size: NA

CDR3: CASRKMGESYEQYF
DNA: TGTGCCAGCAGGAAGATGGGGGAAAGCTACGAGCAGTACTTC
D: NA
V: TRBV2
J: TRBJ2-7
size: NA

CDR3: CASSLRQGNQPQHF
DNA: TGTGCCAGCAGCCTCCGACAGGGAAATCAGCCCCAGCATTTT
D: TRBD1
V: TRBV7-2
J: TRBJ1-5
size: few

CDR3: CATSTPQSGNTIYF
DNA: TGTGCCACCAGCACCCCGCAGTCGGGAAACACCATATATTTT
D: NA
V: TRBV15
J: TRBJ1-3
size: NA

CDR3: CASSLVLAGDNQETQYF
DNA: TGCGCCAGCAGCTTGGTCCTAGCGGGGGACAACCAAGAGACCCAGTACTTC
D: TRBD2
V: TRBV5-1
J: TRBJ2-5
size: few

CDR3: CASSPPGPTGELFF
DNA: TGTGCCAGCAGCCCCCCGGGCCCCACCGGGGAGCTGTTTTTT
D: NA
V: TRBV7-9
J: TRBJ2-2
size: NA

CDR3: CASSLGSGGAYNEQFF
DNA: TGTGCCAGCAGTTTAGGTAGCGGGGGGGCTTACAATGAGCAGTTCTTC
D: TRBD2
V: TRBV28
J: TRBJ2-1
size: NA

CDR3: CASSKSGPYEQYF
DNA: TGTGCCAGCAGCAAAAGCGGACCCTACGAGCAGTACTTC
D: NA
V: TRBV5-6
J: TRBJ2-7
size: NA

CDR3: CASSQVYRTEAFF
DNA: TGCGCCAGCAGCCAAGTATACAGGACTGAAGCTTTCTTT
D: NA
V: TRBV4-1
J: TRBJ1-1
size: NA

CDR3: CASSTRPPEMNSPLHF
DNA: TGTGCCAGCAGTACCCGACCCCCAGAGATGAATTCACCCCTCCACTTT
D: NA
V: TRBV2
J: TRBJ1-6
size: once

CDR3: CASSLFWQEVGYTF
DNA: TGTGCCAGCAGCTTGTTTTGGCAGGAAGTCGGCTACACCTTC
D: NA
V: TRBV5-8
J: TRBJ1-2
size: NA

CDR3: CASRRNSGMGETQYF
DNA: TGTGCCAGCAGAAGAAACTCAGGGATGGGAGAGACCCAGTACTTC
D: NA
V: TRBV7-2
J: TRBJ2-5
size: NA

CDR3: CASSSGQVYGYTF
DNA: TGTGCCAGCAGTTCCGGACAGGTTTATGGCTACACCTTC
D: TRBD1
V: TRBV28
J: TRBJ1-2
size: NA

CDR3: CSARSINEQFF
DNA: TGCAGTGCTCGCTCCATTAATGAGCAGTTCTTC
D: NA
V: TRBV20-1
J: TRBJ2-1
size: NA

CDR3: CAWSGGRETRYF
DNA: TGTGCCTGGAGTGGAGGAAGGGAGACCCGGTACTTC
D: NA
V: TRBV30
J: TRBJ2-5
size: NA

CDR3: CASSPKINAGGYTF
DNA: TGTGCCAGCAGCCCCAAGATAAACGCCGGCGGCTACACCTTC
D: NA
V: TRBV7-8
J: TRBJ1-2
size: few

CDR3: CATSRDPWTSGMSASAFF
DNA: TGTGCCACCAGCAGAGATCCGTGGACATCCGGCATGTCAGCATCAGCTTTCTTT
D: NA
V: TRBV15
J: TRBJ1-1
size: NA

CDR3: CASSLGANLGQPQHF
DNA: TGTGCCAGCAGCTTAGGGGCCAACTTGGGTCAGCCCCAGCATTTT
D: NA
V: TRBV7-2
J: TRBJ1-5
size: NA

CDR3: CASSEGVDTEAFF
DNA: TGTGCCAGCAGCGAGGGGGTAGACACTGAAGCTTTCTTT
D: NA
V: TRBV6-1
J: TRBJ1-1
size: NA

CDR3: CAWDRESSGAFF
DNA: TGCGCCTGGGACAGGGAATCGTCGGGGGCTTTCTTT
D: TRBD1
V: TRBV30
J: TRBJ1-1
size: NA

CDR3: CASSNTMARYF
DNA: TGTGCCAGCAGTAACACTATGGCTCGGTACTTC
D: NA
V: TRBV28
J: TRBJ2-7
size: NA

CDR3: CASSGGGGTNEQFF
DNA: TGTGCCAGCAGTGGAGGGGGGGGGACCAATGAGCAGTTCTTC
D: NA
V: TRBV6-1
J: TRBJ2-1
size: NA

CDR3: CASSSRVTSSYNEQFF
DNA: TGTGCCAGCAGCTCACGAGTGACGAGCTCCTACAATGAGCAGTTCTTC
D: NA
V: TRBV11-2
J: TRBJ2-1
size: NA

CDR3: CASSLVPDSLNTEAFF
DNA: TGCGCCAGCAGCTTGGTCCCGGACAGCCTGAACACTGAAGCTTTCTTT
D: NA
V: TRBV5-1
J: TRBJ1-1
size: NA

CDR3: CASTPGQINSPLHF
DNA: TGTGCCAGCACCCCGGGACAAATTAATTCACCCCTCCACTTT
D: NA
V: TRBV28
J: TRBJ1-6
size: once

CDR3: CASTLGRSAEAFF
DNA: TGTGCCAGCACCCTGGGGCGGAGTGCTGAAGCTTTCTTT
D: NA
V: TRBV27
J: TRBJ1-1
size: NA

CDR3: CASSPPGARNQPQHF
DNA: TGTGCCAGTAGCCCCCCAGGGGCAAGAAATCAGCCCCAGCATTTT
D: NA
V: TRBV19
J: TRBJ1-5
size: NA

CDR3: CASSLGGGIGNSPLHF
DNA: TGCGCCAGCAGCTTGGGAGGGGGTATAGGTAATTCACCCCTCCACTTT
D: NA
V: TRBV5-1
J: TRBJ1-6
size: NA

CDR3: CASSSTGRDFSYEQYF
DNA: TGTGCCAGCAGTTCTACAGGGAGGGATTTCTCCTACGAGCAGTACTTC
D: NA
V: TRBV6-5
J: TRBJ2-7
size: NA

CDR3: CASSENLSTDTQYF
DNA: TGCGCCAGCAGTGAGAACCTTAGCACAGATACGCAGTATTTT
D: NA
V: TRBV10-1
J: TRBJ2-3
size: NA

CDR3: CASSEGVGNQPQHF
DNA: TGTGCCAGCAGTGAAGGAGTAGGCAATCAGCCCCAGCATTTT
D: NA
V: TRBV6-1
J: TRBJ1-5
size: NA

CDR3: CASSLTGQYSYTF
DNA: TGTGCCAGCAGCTTGACAGGCCAATACTCCTACACCTTC
D: NA
V: TRBV7-8
J: TRBJ1-2
size: NA

CDR3: CASSKGHRDIYEQYF
DNA: TGTGCCAGCAGCAAAGGCCACCGGGACATCTACGAGCAGTACTTC
D: NA
V: TRBV21-1
J: TRBJ2-7
size: NA

CDR3: CASSSGTIYEQYF
DNA: TGTGCCAGCAGTTCCGGGACGATTTACGAGCAGTACTTC
D: NA
V: TRBV2
J: TRBJ2-7
size: NA

CDR3: CASSPRGGLNTGELFF
DNA: TGTGCCAGCAGCCCTCGCGGGGGCCTGAACACCGGGGAGCTGTTTTTT
D: NA
V: TRBV5-6
J: TRBJ2-2
size: few

CDR3: CASSSIQGYNEQFF
DNA: TGTGCCAGCAGCTCAATACAGGGCTACAATGAGCAGTTCTTC
D: NA
V: TRBV5-8
J: TRBJ2-1
size: NA

CDR3: CASSLRGGPSYNEQFF
DNA: TGCGCCAGCAGCTTGAGAGGGGGCCCCTCCTACAATGAGCAGTTCTTC
D: TRBD1
V: TRBV5-1
J: TRBJ2-1
size: NA

CDR3: CASSENLRDYGYTF
DNA: TGTGCCAGCAGTGAAAACTTAAGGGACTATGGCTACACCTTC
D: NA
V: TRBV6-1
J: TRBJ1-2
size: NA

CDR3: CSFRQGDTEAFF
DNA: TGCAGCTTTCGACAGGGGGACACTGAAGCTTTCTTT
D: TRBD1
V: TRBV29-1
J: TRBJ1-1
size: NA

CDR3: CASSNGDTDTQYF
DNA: TGTGCCAGTAGCAATGGAGATACAGATACGCAGTATTTT
D: NA
V: TRBV19
J: TRBJ2-3
size: NA

CDR3: CAISRALVTNEKLFF
DNA: TGTGCCATCAGCCGTGCGTTGGTTACTAATGAAAAACTGTTTTTT
D: NA
V: TRBV10-3
J: TRBJ1-4
size: NA

CDR3: CASSAKGDVEKLFF
DNA: TGTGCCAGCAGTGCAAAAGGGGACGTGGAAAAACTGTTTTTT
D: NA
V: TRBV2
J: TRBJ1-4
size: NA